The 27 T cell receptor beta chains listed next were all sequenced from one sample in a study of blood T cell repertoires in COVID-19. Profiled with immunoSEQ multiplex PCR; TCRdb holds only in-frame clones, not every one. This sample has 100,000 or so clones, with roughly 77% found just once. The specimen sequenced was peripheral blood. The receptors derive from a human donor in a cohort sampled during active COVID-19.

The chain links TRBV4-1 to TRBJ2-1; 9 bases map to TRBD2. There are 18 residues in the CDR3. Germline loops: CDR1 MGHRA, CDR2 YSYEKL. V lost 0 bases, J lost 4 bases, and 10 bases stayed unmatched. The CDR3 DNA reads TGCGCCAGCAGCCAAGATAGCGGGAGTGACACCCTTTACAATGAGCAGTTCTTC. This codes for CASSQDSGSDTLYNEQFF.

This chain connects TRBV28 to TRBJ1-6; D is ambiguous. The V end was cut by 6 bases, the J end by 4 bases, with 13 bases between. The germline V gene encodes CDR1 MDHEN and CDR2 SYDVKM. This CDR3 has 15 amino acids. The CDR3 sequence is CASSLSGSYNSPLHF. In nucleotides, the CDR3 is TGTGCCAGCAGCCTATCCGGGTCTTATAATTCACCCCTCCACTTT.

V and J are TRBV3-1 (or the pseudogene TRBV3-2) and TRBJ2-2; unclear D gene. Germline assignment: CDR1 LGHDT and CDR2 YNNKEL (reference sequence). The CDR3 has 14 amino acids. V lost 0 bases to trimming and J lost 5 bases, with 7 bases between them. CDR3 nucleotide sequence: TGTGCCAGCAGCCAAGACGCGGCGACCGGGGAGCTGTTTTTT. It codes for CASSQDAATGELFF.

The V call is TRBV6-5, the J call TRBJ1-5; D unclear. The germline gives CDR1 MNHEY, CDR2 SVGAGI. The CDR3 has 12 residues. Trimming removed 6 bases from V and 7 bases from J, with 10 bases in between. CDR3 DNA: TGTGCCAGCAGCCGTAGCACACAGCCCCAGCATTTT. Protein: CASSRSTQPQHF.

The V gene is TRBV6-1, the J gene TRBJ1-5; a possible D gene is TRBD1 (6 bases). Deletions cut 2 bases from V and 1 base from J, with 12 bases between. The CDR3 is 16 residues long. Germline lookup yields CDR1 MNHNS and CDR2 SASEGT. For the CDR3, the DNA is TGTGCCAGCAGTGAACAGTGGGGGCAAAGCAATCAGCCCCAGCATTTT. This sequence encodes CASSEQWGQSNQPQHF.

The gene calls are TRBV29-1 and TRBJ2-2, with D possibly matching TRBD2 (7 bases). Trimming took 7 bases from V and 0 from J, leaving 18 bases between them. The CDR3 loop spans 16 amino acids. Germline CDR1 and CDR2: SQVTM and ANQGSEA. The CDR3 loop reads CSGGGHSNANTGELFF. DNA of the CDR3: TGCAGCGGCGGGGGACACTCGAACGCGAACACCGGGGAGCTGTTTTTT.

CDR3 protein: CASTLVNTEAFF. The CDR3 region has the DNA TGTGCCAGCACCTTAGTGAACACTGAAGCTTTCTTT. V usage is TRBV6-5 and J usage is TRBJ1-1; no definite D call. The V end lost 7 bases, the J end lost 0 bases, and 6 bases lay between the germline ends. The CDR3 extends over 12 amino acids. Germline V CDR1 and CDR2: MNHEY, SVGAGI.

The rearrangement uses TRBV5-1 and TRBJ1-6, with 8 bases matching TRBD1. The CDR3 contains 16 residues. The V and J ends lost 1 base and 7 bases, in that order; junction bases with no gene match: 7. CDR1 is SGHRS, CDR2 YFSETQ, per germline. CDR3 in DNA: TGCGCCAGCAGCTTGTCCGGGACAGGTCAGAATTCACCCCTCCACTTT. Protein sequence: CASSLSGTGQNSPLHF.

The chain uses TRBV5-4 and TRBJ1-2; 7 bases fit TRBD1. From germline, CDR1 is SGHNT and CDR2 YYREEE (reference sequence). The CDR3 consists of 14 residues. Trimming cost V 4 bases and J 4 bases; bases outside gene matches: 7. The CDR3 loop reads CASSRTGQIYGYTF. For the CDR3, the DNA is TGTGCCAGCAGCAGAACGGGACAGATCTATGGCTACACCTTC.

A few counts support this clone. The DNA of the CDR3 is TGCGCCAGCAGTGATCCTGCTAGCGGGATTCATGAGCAGTTCTTC. Translated: CASSDPASGIHEQFF. The chain joins TRBV10-1 to TRBJ2-1; 9 nucleotides match TRBD2. Germline values: CDR1 WNHNN, CDR2 SYGVQD (reference sequence). The V gene end was trimmed by 3 bases and the J gene end by 8 bases; junction bases not matched to a gene: 8. CDR3 length: 15 residues.

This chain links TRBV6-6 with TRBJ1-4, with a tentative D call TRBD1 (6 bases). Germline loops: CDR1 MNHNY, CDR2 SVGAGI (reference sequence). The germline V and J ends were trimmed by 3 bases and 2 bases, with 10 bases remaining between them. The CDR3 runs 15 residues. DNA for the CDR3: TGTGCCAGCAGTTATAGCGGGGGCACTAATGAAAAACTGTTTTTT. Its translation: CASSYSGGTNEKLFF.

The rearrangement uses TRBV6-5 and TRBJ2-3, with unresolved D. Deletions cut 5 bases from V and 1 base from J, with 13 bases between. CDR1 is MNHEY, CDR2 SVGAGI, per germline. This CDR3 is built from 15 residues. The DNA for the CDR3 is TGTGCCAGCAGTCGCCAGGCCTTCGGCACAGATACGCAGTATTTT. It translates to CASSRQAFGTDTQYF.

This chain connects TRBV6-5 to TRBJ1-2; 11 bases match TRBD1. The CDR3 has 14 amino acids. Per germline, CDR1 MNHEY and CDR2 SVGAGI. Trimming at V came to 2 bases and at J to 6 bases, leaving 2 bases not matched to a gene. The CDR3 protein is CASSYRTGGNGYTF. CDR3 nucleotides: TGTGCCAGCAGTTACCGGACAGGGGGCAATGGCTACACCTTC.

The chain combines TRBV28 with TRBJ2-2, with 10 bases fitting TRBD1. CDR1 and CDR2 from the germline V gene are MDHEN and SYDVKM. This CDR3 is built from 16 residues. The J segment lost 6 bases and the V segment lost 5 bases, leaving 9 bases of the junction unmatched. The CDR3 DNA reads TGTGCCAGCAGTGAACGGGACAGGGGAAACTCCGGGGAGCTGTTTTTT. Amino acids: CASSERDRGNSGELFF.

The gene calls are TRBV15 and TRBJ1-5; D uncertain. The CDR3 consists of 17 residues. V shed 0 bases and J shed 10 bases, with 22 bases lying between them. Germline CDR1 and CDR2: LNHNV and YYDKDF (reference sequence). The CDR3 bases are TGTGCCACCAGCAGAGATCAAGCGCAGTCCACCGCTCGACCCCAGCATTTT. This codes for CATSRDQAQSTARPQHF.

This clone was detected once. The CDR3 spells CASSLDLAGVVHEQFF. Written as DNA, the CDR3 is TGTGCCAGCAGCCTCGACCTAGCGGGAGTTGTCCATGAGCAGTTCTTC. The gene calls are TRBV6-2 or TRBV6-3 and TRBJ2-1; 10 nucleotides align to TRBD2. This CDR3 is 16 amino acids long. The ends lost 6 bases at V and 8 bases at J; junction bases unmatched: 13. Per the germline V gene, CDR1 is MNHEY and CDR2 is SVGEGT.

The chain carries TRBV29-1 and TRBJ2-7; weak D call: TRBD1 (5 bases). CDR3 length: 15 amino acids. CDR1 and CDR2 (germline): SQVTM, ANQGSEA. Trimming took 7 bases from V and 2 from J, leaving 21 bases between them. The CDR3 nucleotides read TGCAGCGCCGCTATTACAGGTGGGGCCCCCTACGAGCAGTACTTC. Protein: CSAAITGGAPYEQYF.

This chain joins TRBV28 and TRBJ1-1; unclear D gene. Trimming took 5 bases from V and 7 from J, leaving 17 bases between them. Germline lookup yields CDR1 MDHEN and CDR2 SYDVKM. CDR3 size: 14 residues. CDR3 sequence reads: CASSPLDYSNEAFF. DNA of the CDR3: TGTGCCAGCAGTCCCCTCGACTACAGTAATGAAGCTTTCTTT.

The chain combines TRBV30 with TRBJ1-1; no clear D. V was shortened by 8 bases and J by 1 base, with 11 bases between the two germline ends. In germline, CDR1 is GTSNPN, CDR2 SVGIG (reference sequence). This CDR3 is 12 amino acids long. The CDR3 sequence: CAVGKGNTEAFF. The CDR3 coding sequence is TGTGCCGTGGGCAAAGGGAACACTGAAGCTTTCTTT. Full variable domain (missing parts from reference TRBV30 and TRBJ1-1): SQTIHQWPATLVQPVGSPLSLECTVEGTSNPNLYWYRQAAGRGLQLLFYSVGIGQISSEVPQNLSASRPQDRQFILSSKKLLLSDSGFYLCAVGKGNTEAFFGQGTRLTVV.

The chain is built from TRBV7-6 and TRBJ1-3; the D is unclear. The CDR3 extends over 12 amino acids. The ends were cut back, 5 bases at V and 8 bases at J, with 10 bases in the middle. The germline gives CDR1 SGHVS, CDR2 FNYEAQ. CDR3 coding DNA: TGTGCCAGCAGCCTCCTCTCGGACACCATATATTTT. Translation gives CASSLLSDTIYF.

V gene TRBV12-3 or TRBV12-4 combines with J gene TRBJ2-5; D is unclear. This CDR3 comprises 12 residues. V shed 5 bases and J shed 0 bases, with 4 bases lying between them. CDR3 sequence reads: CASSLYQETQYF. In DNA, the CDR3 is TGTGCCAGCAGTCTCTACCAAGAGACCCAGTACTTC.

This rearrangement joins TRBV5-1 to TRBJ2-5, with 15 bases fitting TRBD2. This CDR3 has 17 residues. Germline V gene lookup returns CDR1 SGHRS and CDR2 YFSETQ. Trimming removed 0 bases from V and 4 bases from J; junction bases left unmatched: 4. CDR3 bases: TGCGCCAGCAGCTTGGGACCGGGACTAGCGGGAGGAGAGACCCAGTACTTC. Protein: CASSLGPGLAGGETQYF.

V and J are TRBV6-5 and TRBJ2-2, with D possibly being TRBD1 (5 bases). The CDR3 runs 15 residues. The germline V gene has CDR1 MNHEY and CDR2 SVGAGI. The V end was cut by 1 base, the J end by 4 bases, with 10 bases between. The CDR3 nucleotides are TGTGCCAGCAGTTACTGGGCAGGGCGCACCGGGGAGCTGTTTTTT. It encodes CASSYWAGRTGELFF.

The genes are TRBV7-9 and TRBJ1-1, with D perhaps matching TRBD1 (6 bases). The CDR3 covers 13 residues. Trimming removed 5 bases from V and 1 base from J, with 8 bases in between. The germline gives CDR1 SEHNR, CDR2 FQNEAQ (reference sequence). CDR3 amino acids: CASSRQENTEAFF. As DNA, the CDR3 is TGTGCCAGCAGCCGACAGGAGAACACTGAAGCTTTCTTT.

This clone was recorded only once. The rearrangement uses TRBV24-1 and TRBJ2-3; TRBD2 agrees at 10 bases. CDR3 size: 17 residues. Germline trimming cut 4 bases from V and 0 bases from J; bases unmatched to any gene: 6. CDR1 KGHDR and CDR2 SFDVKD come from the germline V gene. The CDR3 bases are TGTGCCACCAGTGACCGGTCGACTAGCGGGAGCACAGATACGCAGTATTTT. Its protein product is CATSDRSTSGSTDTQYF.

CDR3 bases: TGTGCCAGCAGTGAGGGGCTAGCGGGGAAATACAATGAGCAGTTCTTC. Its protein is CASSEGLAGKYNEQFF. V usage is TRBV27 and J usage is TRBJ2-1; 9 positions match TRBD2. The CDR3 loop spans 16 amino acids. CDR1 is MNHEY, CDR2 SMNVEV, per germline (reference sequence). Unmatched junction bases numbered 9, after V lost 5 bases and J lost 4 bases.

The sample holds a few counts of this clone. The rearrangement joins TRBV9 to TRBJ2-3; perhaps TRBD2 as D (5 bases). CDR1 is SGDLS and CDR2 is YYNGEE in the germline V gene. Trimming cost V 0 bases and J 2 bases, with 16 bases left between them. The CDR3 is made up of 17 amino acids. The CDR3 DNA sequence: TGTGCCAGCAGCGTAGCCCCGGGATTTCGGGACACAGATACGCAGTATTTT. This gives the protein CASSVAPGFRDTDTQYF.